These 13 T cell receptor beta chains share one sample of origin, sequenced in a study of cytomegalovirus exposure and HLA in healthy donors. Sequenced by immunoSEQ multiplex PCR; TCRdb stores in-frame clones only, minus some. The top ten clones hold 1.5% to 1.7% of a sample with roughly 76,000 clones, over 85% of them seen once. Sequences were obtained from PBMCs. Receptor source: a man between 18 and 35 years old in good health and CMV-seropositive.

V gene TRBV30 combines with J gene TRBJ1-2; 9 bases align to TRBD1. This CDR3 region has 17 residues. Germline CDR1 and CDR2: GTSNPN and SVGIG (reference sequence). Trimming took 1 base from V and 13 from J; bases not matched to a gene: 22. As DNA, the CDR3 is TGTGCCTGGAGTGCCCCTAAGAGGTACCCGGGACAGGGTTTGGTCACCTTC. This gives the protein CAWSAPKRYPGQGLVTF.

The chain is built from TRBV5-1 and TRBJ1-2; D not certain. With 4 bases removed from V and 7 bases from J, the gap between germline ends came to 14 bases. The CDR3 contains 13 residues. Germline CDR1 reads SGHRS; CDR2 reads YFSETQ. CDR3: CASSLTQALGYTF. CDR3 in DNA: TGCGCCAGCAGCCTCACTCAGGCTCTTGGCTACACCTTC.

The chain employs TRBV15 and TRBJ1-4, with D possibly being TRBD1 (6 bases). Germline V gene lookup returns CDR1 LNHNV and CDR2 YYDKDF (reference sequence). The CDR3 spans 15 residues. The V end lost 1 base, the J end lost 8 bases, and 14 bases lay between the germline ends. This CDR3 is CATSRGGGMGEKLFF. For the CDR3, the DNA is TGTGCCACCAGCAGAGGAGGGGGTATGGGGGAAAAACTGTTTTTT.

This clone is medium-sized (0.01 to 0.1%) within its sample. V usage is TRBV11-2 and J usage is TRBJ1-1, with 8 nucleotides matching TRBD1. The V segment lost 5 bases and the J segment 5 bases; nucleotides outside the gene matches: 10. The CDR3 has 15 residues. CDR1 and CDR2 from the germline V gene are SGHAT and FQNNGV. Here the CDR3 DNA reads TGTGCCAGCAGCCAGGGGGCAGGGGTGGTTACTGAAGCTTTCTTT. It is translated as CASSQGAGVVTEAFF.

The chain has TRBV30 and TRBJ2-7; D gene ambiguous. V shed 4 bases and J shed 0 bases, with 10 bases lying between them. Germline V gene lookup returns CDR1 GTSNPN and CDR2 SVGIG (reference sequence). This CDR3 is 13 amino acids long. The CDR3 loop reads CAWIPWSSYEQYF. In DNA, the CDR3 is TGTGCCTGGATTCCCTGGAGCTCCTACGAGCAGTACTTC.

The chain couples TRBV30 to TRBJ2-5, with 10 bases lining up with TRBD1. The V segment lost 0 bases and the J segment 5 bases; nucleotides outside the gene matches: 9. The CDR3 spans 16 residues. Germline lookup yields CDR1 GTSNPN and CDR2 SVGIG (reference sequence). The chain's CDR3 is CAWSVRQGAIWETQYF. CDR3 DNA: TGTGCCTGGAGTGTACGACAGGGGGCAATCTGGGAGACCCAGTACTTC.

The rearrangement links TRBV9 to TRBJ2-3; 14 nucleotides align to TRBD2. The junction had 5 bases not matched to a gene; V was cut back by 3 bases and J by 2 bases. The CDR3 is 17 amino acids. The V gene's germline CDR1 is SGDLS and CDR2 YYNGEE. CDR3: CASSATSGRGPTDTQYF. In DNA form, the CDR3 reads TGTGCCAGCAGCGCGACTAGCGGGAGGGGGCCCACAGATACGCAGTATTTT.

This chain connects TRBV2 to TRBJ2-6; D is ambiguous. The CDR3 consists of 15 residues. V lost 3 bases and J lost 0, with 6 bases in between. The germline V gene encodes CDR1 SNHLY and CDR2 FYNNEI. The CDR3 DNA sequence: TGTGCCAGCAGTGACCGTGTCTCTGGGGCCAACGTCCTGACTTTC. It yields the protein CASSDRVSGANVLTF.

The chain uses TRBV4-1 and TRBJ2-6; maybe TRBD2 (6 bases). V lost 1 base and J lost 4, with 11 bases in between. The CDR3 spans 16 residues. CDR1 and CDR2 (germline): MGHRA, YSYEKL. The CDR3 protein is CASSQGGEAGANVLTF. In nucleotides, the CDR3 is TGCGCCAGCAGCCAAGGAGGGGAGGCCGGGGCCAACGTCCTGACTTTC.

This sequence joins TRBV7-9 and TRBJ2-3; D is possibly TRBD2 (6 bases). Trimming pared 5 bases from V and 5 bases from J, leaving 17 bases between. The length of the CDR3 is 15 residues. Germline V gene sequence: CDR1 SEHNR, CDR2 FQNEAQ (reference sequence). The CDR3 loop is CASSVGTFDGDTQYF. The DNA for the CDR3 is TGTGCCAGCAGCGTCGGGACTTTCGATGGAGATACGCAGTATTTT.

This clone was seen many times. The gene calls are TRBV6-4 and TRBJ2-2; the match to TRBD1 covers 11 bases. CDR1 is MRHNA, CDR2 SNTAGT, per germline. There are 13 residues in the CDR3. J lost 4 bases, V lost 8 bases, and 0 bases had no gene match. The CDR3, as DNA: TGTGCCAGCGGACAGGGGGCCACCGGGGAGCTGTTTTTT. The encoded protein is CASGQGATGELFF.

The chain uses TRBV6-1 and TRBJ2-7; 13 nucleotides agree with TRBD2. The length of the CDR3 is 15 residues. V shed 2 bases, J shed 2 bases, and the junction held 0 bases outside the gene matches. Germline V gene sequence: CDR1 MNHNS, CDR2 SASEGT. CDR3 sequence reads: CASSETSGRAYEQYF. The CDR3 DNA reads TGTGCCAGCAGTGAAACTAGCGGGAGGGCCTACGAGCAGTACTTC.

The chain is built from TRBV25-1 and TRBJ2-1; maybe TRBD1 (5 bases). This CDR3 contains 15 residues. Per the germline V gene, CDR1 is MGHDK and CDR2 is SYGVNS. Trimming removed 2 bases from V and 5 bases from J, with 13 bases in between. The CDR3 here is CASSEPGNLHNEQFF. CDR3 in DNA: TGTGCCAGCAGTGAACCAGGGAACCTCCACAATGAGCAGTTCTTC.